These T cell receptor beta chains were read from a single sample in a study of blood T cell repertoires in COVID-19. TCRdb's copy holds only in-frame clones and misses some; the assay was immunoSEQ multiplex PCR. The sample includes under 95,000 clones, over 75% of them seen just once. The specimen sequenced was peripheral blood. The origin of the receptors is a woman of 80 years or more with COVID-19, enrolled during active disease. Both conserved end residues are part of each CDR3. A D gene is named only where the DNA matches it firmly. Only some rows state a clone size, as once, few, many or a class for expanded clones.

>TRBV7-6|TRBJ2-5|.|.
CASSQQETQYF
TGTGCCAGCAGCCAACAAGAGACCCAGTACTTC
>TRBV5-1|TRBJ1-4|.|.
CASSWRGINEKLFF
TGCGCCAGCAGCTGGAGGGGTATTAATGAAAAACTGTTTTTT
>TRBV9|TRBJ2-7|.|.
CASRGGQSVFHEQYF
TGTGCCAGCAGGGGGGGACAGTCGGTTTTCCACGAGCAGTACTTC
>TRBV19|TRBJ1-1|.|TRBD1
CASRERTGRMNTEAFF
TGTGCCAGTCGTGAACGGACAGGGAGGATGAACACTGAAGCTTTCTTT
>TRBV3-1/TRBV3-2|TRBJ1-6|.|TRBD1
CASSQDSDRQGPHF
TGTGCCAGCAGCCAAGACTCCGACAGACAGGGACCCCACTTT
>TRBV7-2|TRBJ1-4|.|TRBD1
CASSINRGRGEKLFF
TGTGCCAGCAGCATTAACAGGGGACGGGGTGAAAAACTGTTTTTT
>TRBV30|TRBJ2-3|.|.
CAWSEDRNTQYF
TGTGCCTGGAGCGAGGATAGGAATACGCAGTATTTT
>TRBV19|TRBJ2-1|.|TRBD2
CASSRTSGRGYNEQFF
TGTGCCAGTAGCAGGACTAGCGGGAGGGGGTACAATGAGCAGTTCTTC
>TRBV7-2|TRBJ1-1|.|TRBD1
CASSLGTGGEAFF
TGTGCCAGCAGCTTAGGGACAGGGGGTGAAGCTTTCTTT
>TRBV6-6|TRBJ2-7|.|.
CASSQTGLSYEQYF
TGTGCCAGCAGCCAGACTGGCCTCTCCTACGAGCAGTACTTC
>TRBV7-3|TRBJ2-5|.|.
CASSPQTGPETQYF
TGTGCCAGCAGCCCCCAAACAGGCCCAGAGACCCAGTACTTC
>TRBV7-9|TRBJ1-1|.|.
CASSLVSGRAMNTEAFF
TGTGCCAGCAGCTTAGTAAGTGGGCGGGCAATGAACACTGAAGCTTTCTTT
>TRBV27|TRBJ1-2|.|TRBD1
CASSLFFTGEANYGYTF
TGTGCCAGCAGTTTATTTTTTACAGGGGAAGCTAACTATGGCTACACCTTC
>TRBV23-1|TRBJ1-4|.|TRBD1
CASSQGQGNEKLFF
TGCGCCAGCAGTCAGGGACAGGGAAATGAAAAACTGTTTTTT
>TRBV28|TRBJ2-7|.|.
CASSPVIAESFGQYF
TGTGCCAGCAGTCCCGTTATAGCGGAGAGTTTTGGGCAGTACTTC
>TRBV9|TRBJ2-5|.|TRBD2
CASYLGLAGKKETQYF
TGTGCCAGCTACCTCGGACTAGCGGGAAAGAAAGAGACCCAGTACTTC
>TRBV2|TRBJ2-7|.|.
CASGSQGWDEQYF
TGTGCCAGCGGCTCTCAGGGGTGGGACGAGCAGTACTTC
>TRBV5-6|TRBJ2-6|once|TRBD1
CASSLGTGFGANVLTF
TGTGCCAGCAGCTTGGGGACAGGGTTTGGGGCCAACGTCCTGACTTTC
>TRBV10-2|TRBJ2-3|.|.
CASAGVADTQYF
TGCGCCAGCGCAGGTGTAGCAGATACGCAGTATTTT
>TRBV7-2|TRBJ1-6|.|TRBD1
CASSLIRDSNSPLHF
TGTGCCAGCAGCCTTATACGGGACAGTAATTCACCCCTCCACTTT
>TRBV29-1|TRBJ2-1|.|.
CSVDLGRPSSYNEQFF
TGCAGCGTTGATTTGGGGCGGCCCAGCTCCTACAATGAGCAGTTCTTC
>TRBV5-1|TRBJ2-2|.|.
CASSLEARSPGELFF
TGCGCCAGCAGCTTGGAAGCCAGGTCCCCCGGGGAGCTGTTTTTT
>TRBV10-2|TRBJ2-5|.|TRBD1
CASSPGGLETQYF
TGCGCCAGCAGTCCAGGGGGATTGGAGACCCAGTACTTC
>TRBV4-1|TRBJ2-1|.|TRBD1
CASSHQGGQGAINEQFF
TGCGCCAGCAGCCATCAGGGGGGACAGGGGGCGATCAATGAGCAGTTCTTC
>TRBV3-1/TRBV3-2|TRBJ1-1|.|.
CASSQVRNTEAFF
TGTGCCAGCAGCCAAGTCAGGAACACTGAAGCTTTCTTT
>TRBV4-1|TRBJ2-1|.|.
CASSQKPGVENEQFF
TGCGCCAGCAGCCAAAAACCGGGAGTGGAGAATGAGCAGTTCTTC
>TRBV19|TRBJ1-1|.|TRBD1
CASSTSTGDAFF
TGTGCCAGTAGTACGAGTACAGGGGATGCTTTCTTT
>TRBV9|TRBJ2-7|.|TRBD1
CASSSGQARDEQYF
TGTGCCAGCAGCTCGGGACAGGCCCGGGATGAGCAGTACTTC
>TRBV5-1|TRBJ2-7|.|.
CASSLETASYEQYF
TGCGCCAGCAGCTTGGAGACAGCCTCCTACGAGCAGTACTTC
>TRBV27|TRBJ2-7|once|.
CASSLSPVRRFYEQYF
TGTGCCAGCAGTTTAAGCCCCGTGCGGAGATTCTACGAGCAGTACTTC
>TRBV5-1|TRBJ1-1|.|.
CASSLTGLNTEAFF
TGCGCCAGCAGCTTAACAGGACTGAACACTGAAGCTTTCTTT
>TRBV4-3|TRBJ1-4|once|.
CASSQDFSGLREKLFF
TGCGCCAGCAGCCAAGATTTTTCAGGTCTCCGGGAAAAACTGTTTTTT
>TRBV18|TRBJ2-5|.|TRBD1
CASSHGTGTQETQYF
TGTGCCAGCTCACACGGGACAGGGACTCAAGAGACCCAGTACTTC
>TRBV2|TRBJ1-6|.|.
CASSEARNNSPLHF
TGTGCCAGCAGTGAAGCGCGGAATAATTCACCCCTCCACTTT
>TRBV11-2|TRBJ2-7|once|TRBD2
CASGETSGKHEQYF
TGTGCCAGCGGAGAGACTAGCGGGAAGCACGAGCAGTACTTC
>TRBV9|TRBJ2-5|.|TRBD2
CASSVWGTSGAQETQYF
TGTGCCAGCAGCGTCTGGGGCACTAGCGGGGCCCAAGAGACCCAGTACTTC
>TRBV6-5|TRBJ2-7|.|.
CASSTNRAEGEQYF
TGTGCCAGCAGTACAAACAGGGCAGAGGGCGAGCAGTACTTC
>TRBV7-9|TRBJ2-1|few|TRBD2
CASSLWLAGRNEQFF
TGTGCCAGCAGCTTATGGCTAGCGGGAAGGAACGAGCAGTTCTTC
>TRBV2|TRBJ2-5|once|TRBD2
CASSSSGSRETQYF
TGTGCCAGCAGCTCTAGCGGGAGCAGAGAGACCCAGTACTTC
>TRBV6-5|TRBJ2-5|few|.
CASSSQGFGETQYF
TGTGCCAGCAGTTCCCAGGGCTTCGGAGAGACCCAGTACTTC
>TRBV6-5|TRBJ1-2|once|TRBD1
CASSWTGQGAGYTF
TGTGCCAGCAGTTGGACGGGACAGGGAGCTGGCTACACCTTC
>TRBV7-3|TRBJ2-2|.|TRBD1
CASSLGTAANTGELFF
TGTGCCAGCAGCTTAGGGACAGCCGCGAACACCGGGGAGCTGTTTTTT
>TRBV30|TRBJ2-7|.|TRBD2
CAWRSGSLGYEQYF
TGTGCCTGGAGAAGCGGGAGCCTGGGGTACGAGCAGTACTTC
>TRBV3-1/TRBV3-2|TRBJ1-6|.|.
CASSQVVGGNSPLHF
TGTGCCAGCAGCCAAGTCGTAGGGGGTAATTCACCCCTCCACTTT
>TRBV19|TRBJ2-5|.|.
CASSTRLRRGGSSKETQYF
TGTGCCAGTAGTACCCGACTACGGAGGGGGGGCTCCTCAAAGGAGACCCAGTACTTC